One and the same sample provided the 27 T cell receptor beta chains below, sequenced in a study of T cell responses to AZD1222 COVID-19 vaccine. The method was immunoSEQ multiplex PCR; TCRdb's version includes in-frame clones alone and lacks a portion of them. The sample includes over 110,000 clones, 85% to 90% seen only once; the top ten take just over 5.5%. The sample in question was peripheral blood, obtained on day 0 of AZD1222 vaccination. The receptors originated from an adult in good health.

The chain recombines TRBV5-4 with TRBJ2-7, with 7 bases identical to TRBD2. The CDR3 spans 15 residues. In germline, CDR1 is SGHNT, CDR2 YYREEE (reference sequence). V trimming: 2 bases; J trimming: 0 bases; junction bases outside the gene matches: 5. The CDR3 DNA is TGTGCCAGCAGCTTAAAGCGGGAACTCTCCTACGAGCAGTACTTC. This sequence encodes CASSLKRELSYEQYF.

The V gene is TRBV7-2, the J gene TRBJ2-7; unclear D gene. Trimming cost V 4 bases and J 2 bases, with 12 bases left between them. CDR1 is SGHTA and CDR2 is FQGNSA in the germline V gene. This CDR3 has 14 residues. The CDR3 nucleotides read TGTGCCAGCAGCTCTAGGACCTTACCCTACGAGCAGTACTTC. Translation: CASSSRTLPYEQYF.

The V gene is TRBV15, the J gene TRBJ2-1, with 14 bases fitting TRBD2. Germline V gene sequence: CDR1 LNHNV, CDR2 YYDKDF (reference sequence). J lost 7 bases, V lost 5 bases, and 10 bases had no gene match. This CDR3 contains 17 residues. The CDR3 DNA sequence: TGTGCCACCAGCCGACGACTAGCGGGAGGGCCTGGGAATGAGCAGTTCTTC. Encoded protein: CATSRRLAGGPGNEQFF.

The chain carries TRBV6-2 or TRBV6-3 and TRBJ1-4; D gene unclear. CDR1 is MNHEY, CDR2 SVGEGT, per germline. The CDR3 runs 12 residues. Trimming shortened V by 2 bases and J by 8 bases, and 6 bases separated the two germline ends. CDR3: CASSYVGEKLFF. The CDR3 DNA follows: TGTGCCAGCAGTTACGTCGGAGAAAAACTGTTTTTT.

This sequence joins TRBV7-9 and TRBJ1-4, with D perhaps TRBD1 (6 bases). Germline assignment: CDR1 SEHNR and CDR2 FQNEAQ (reference sequence). V gave up 2 bases and J gave up 2 bases, with 6 bases separating them. CDR3 size: 14 residues. The CDR3 loop is CASSLTGTNEKLFF. As DNA, the CDR3 is TGTGCCAGCAGCTTAACAGGGACTAATGAAAAACTGTTTTTT.

The chain combines TRBV16 with TRBJ1-4, with 7 bases fitting TRBD1. Per the germline V gene, CDR1 is KGHSY and CDR2 is FQNENV. With V trimmed by 4 bases and J by 4 bases, 12 bases remained unmatched. This CDR3 comprises 17 residues. CDR3 coding DNA: TGTGCCAGCAGCCTCGCAAGGCTCGGGACAGTTAATGAAAAACTGTTTTTT. Protein product: CASSLARLGTVNEKLFF. Filled out from reference TRBV16 and TRBJ1-4, the complete variable domain reads GEEVAQTPKHLVRGEGQKAKLYCAPIKGHSYVFWYQQVLKNEFKFLISFQNENVFDETGMPKERFSAKCLPNSPCSLEIQATKLEDSAVYFCASSLARLGTVNEKLFFGSGTQLSVL.

CDR3 DNA sequence: TGTGCCTGGAGTACTGGACTAGCGGGACCGGGGGCCCAAGAGACCCAGTACTTC. Its protein is CAWSTGLAGPGAQETQYF. The chain uses TRBV30 and TRBJ2-5; 12 bases line up with TRBD2. Losses at the gene ends were 2 bases for V and 1 base for J; bases not matched to a gene: 11. The CDR3 extends over 18 amino acids. Germline V gene lookup returns CDR1 GTSNPN and CDR2 SVGIG (reference sequence).

The chain combines TRBV28 with TRBJ1-3, with D uncertain. Per the germline V gene, CDR1 is MDHEN and CDR2 is SYDVKM. The CDR3 is 12 residues long. V was trimmed by 2 bases and J by 3 bases, leaving 2 bases between them. CDR3 loop: CASSLDGNTIYF. CDR3 DNA sequence: TGTGCCAGCAGTTTAGATGGAAACACCATATATTTT.

The genes are TRBV19 and TRBJ1-6; the D gene is possibly TRBD1 (6 bases). The CDR3 totals 15 residues. The V gene lost 9 bases and the J gene lost 7 bases, with 19 bases spanning the gap. Germline values: CDR1 LNHDA, CDR2 SQIVND (reference sequence). The CDR3 loop reads CASAAGRGKNSPLHF. As DNA, the CDR3 is TGTGCCAGCGCAGCAGGTAGGGGGAAGAATTCACCCCTCCACTTT.

This clone was seen a single time. This rearrangement joins TRBV11-2 to TRBJ2-1; D is perhaps TRBD2 (5 bases). From germline, CDR1 is SGHAT and CDR2 FQNNGV. The CDR3 is 14 residues long. V dropped 1 base and J dropped 2 bases, with 6 bases sitting between them. The CDR3 sequence is CASSLAGTYNEQFF. DNA for the CDR3: TGTGCCAGCAGCTTAGCGGGAACCTACAATGAGCAGTTCTTC.

This clone was observed a single time. J is TRBJ2-7 and V is TRBV6-2 or TRBV6-3; 9 bases are a match to TRBD2. V lost 5 bases to trimming and J lost 2 bases; unmatched junction nucleotides: 7. From germline, CDR1 is MNHEY and CDR2 SVGEGT. This CDR3 has 15 amino acids. The DNA for the CDR3 is TGTGCCAGCAGTCCCCTTGCGGGAGGGCCCTACGAGCAGTACTTC. Protein: CASSPLAGGPYEQYF.

The V gene is TRBV5-4, the J gene TRBJ2-5, with 8 bases that match TRBD1. CDR1 and CDR2 (germline): SGHNT, YYREEE (reference sequence). J was trimmed by 4 bases and V by 4 bases; bases with no gene match: 9. The CDR3 extends over 15 amino acids. The DNA of the CDR3 is TGTGCCAGCAGCCCAAGAGGGACAGGCCCAGAGACCCAGTACTTC. Translating it yields CASSPRGTGPETQYF.

This chain joins TRBV7-2 and TRBJ1-6, with D possibly TRBD1 on 5 matching bases. CDR1 SGHTA and CDR2 FQGNSA come from the germline V gene. The germline V and J ends were trimmed by 0 bases and 11 bases, with 11 bases remaining between them. The CDR3 covers 14 residues. This CDR3 reads CASSLANRQAPLHF. The CDR3 nucleotides are TGTGCCAGCAGCTTAGCGAACAGGCAGGCACCCCTCCACTTT.

This clone was detected only a few times. This chain joins TRBV18 and TRBJ2-7; the D gene could be TRBD1 or TRBD2 (6 bases each). CDR1 is KGHSH and CDR2 is LQKENI in the germline V gene. The CDR3 runs 14 residues. V was cut by 0 bases and J by 7 bases, with 13 bases left in between. CDR3 sequence (DNA): TGTGCCAGCTCACCACCGGTGATAGGGGGGGAGCAGTACTTC. Amino acid sequence: CASSPPVIGGEQYF.

This clone is a singleton in its sample. The genes are TRBV13 and TRBJ2-6, with D perhaps matching TRBD2 (6 bases). V was cut by 5 bases and J by 0 bases, with 14 bases left in between. CDR1 and CDR2 from the germline V gene are PRHDT and FYEKMQ (reference sequence). There are 17 residues in the CDR3. CDR3 loop: CASSGGPVNSGANVLTF. The CDR3 DNA reads as TGTGCCAGCAGCGGAGGGCCGGTTAACTCTGGGGCCAACGTCCTGACTTTC.

The chain carries TRBV28 and TRBJ1-2; D remains ambiguous. This CDR3 spans 12 amino acids. V was cut by 2 bases and J by 10 bases, with 11 bases left in between. Germline-derived CDR1 and CDR2 are MDHEN and SYDVKM. CDR3 sequence reads: CASSLRRGSYTF. As DNA, the CDR3 is TGTGCCAGCAGTTTAAGGCGTGGGTCCTACACCTTC.

The count of this clone is one. The same CDR3 can be traced to other DNA sequences in this sample. V is TRBV19 and J is TRBJ1-5, with 8 bases matching TRBD1. V dropped 1 base and J dropped 7; count of bases not matched to a gene: 9. The CDR3 is made up of 16 amino acids. Per the germline V gene, CDR1 is LNHDA and CDR2 is SQIVND (reference sequence). CDR3 in DNA: TGTGCCAGTAGTATAGGCGCAGGGGGCAATCAGCAGCCCCAGCATTTT. Protein product: CASSIGAGGNQQPQHF.

The chain has TRBV18 and TRBJ2-7, with 8 bases fitting TRBD2. Unmatched junction bases numbered 13, after V lost 7 bases and J lost 5 bases. Germline V gene sequence: CDR1 KGHSH, CDR2 LQKENI. The CDR3 sequence is 15 residues long. CDR3 nucleotide sequence: TGTGCCAGCTGTATGAGGGCGGGAGGAATAGACGAGCAGTACTTC. It specifies CASCMRAGGIDEQYF.

V usage is TRBV18 and J usage is TRBJ2-1; D is possibly TRBD2 (5 bases). The CDR3 sequence is 16 residues long. V was cut by 2 bases and J by 6 bases, with 17 bases left in between. Germline V CDR1 and CDR2: KGHSH, LQKENI. CDR3 nucleotide sequence: TGTGCCAGCTCACCAGAAAAGAGTCTAGCACCCAATGAGCAGTTCTTC. Translated: CASSPEKSLAPNEQFF.

Note on this clone: This sample includes further DNA sequences coding for the same CDR3. The chain employs TRBV7-9 and TRBJ2-3; unclear D gene. Looked up from germline, CDR1 is SEHNR and CDR2 is FQNEAQ (reference sequence). The CDR3 length is 12 residues. Trimming removed 1 base at V and 3 bases at J, with 2 bases between. CDR3 bases: TGTGCCAGCAGCTTAGGGACAGATACGCAGTATTTT. It encodes CASSLGTDTQYF. Filled out from reference TRBV7-9 and TRBJ2-3, the complete variable domain reads DTGVSQNPRHKITKRGQNVTFRCDPISEHNRLYWYRQTLGQGPEFLTYFQNEAQLEKSRLLSDRFSAERPKGSFSTLEIQRTEQGDSAMYLCASSLGTDTQYFGPGTRLTVL.

The count of this clone is one. The rearrangement links TRBV11-2 to TRBJ2-7; 7 nucleotides line up with TRBD1. The CDR3 loop spans 16 amino acids. V was pared by 2 bases and J by 1 base, with 8 bases of the junction left unmatched. Germline V gene sequence: CDR1 SGHAT, CDR2 FQNNGV. The CDR3 DNA follows: TGTGCCAGCAGCTTAAGGGCAGGGGGTCCTTCCTACGAGCAGTACTTC. It is translated as CASSLRAGGPSYEQYF.

The chain employs TRBV5-4 and TRBJ1-4, with D possibly TRBD1 on 5 matching bases. CDR3 size: 14 residues. CDR1 and CDR2 (germline): SGHNT, YYREEE (reference sequence). Deletions cut 4 bases from V and 7 bases from J, with 14 bases between. CDR3 DNA sequence: TGTGCCAGCAGCCAGGGATTGCAGGGTGAAAAACTGTTTTTT. It codes for CASSQGLQGEKLFF.

This clone was counted only a few times. The chain recombines TRBV4-2 with TRBJ2-1; 10 positions agree with TRBD2. V lost 0 bases to trimming and J lost 2 bases; unmatched junction nucleotides: 1. Germline CDR1 is LGHNA and CDR2 is YNFKEQ. This CDR3 spans 16 amino acids. The CDR3 here is CASSQEGTSAYNEQFF. The CDR3 nucleotides read TGTGCCAGCAGCCAAGAGGGGACTAGCGCCTACAATGAGCAGTTCTTC.

V gene TRBV11-2 combines with J gene TRBJ2-7; no clear D. Germline V gives CDR1 SGHAT, CDR2 FQNNGV. This CDR3 spans 12 amino acids. The V and J ends lost 2 bases and 2 bases respectively, with 4 bases between them. CDR3 DNA: TGTGCCAGCAGCTTAAGAGCCTACGAGCAGTACTTC. Its translation: CASSLRAYEQYF.

The chain has TRBV5-1 and TRBJ1-1; 8 nucleotides line up with TRBD1. Germline lookup yields CDR1 SGHRS and CDR2 YFSETQ. J lost 4 bases, V lost 7 bases, and 6 bases had no gene match. CDR3 length: 13 residues. In DNA form, the CDR3 reads TGCGCCAGCCGAACTACAGGGGGCACTGAAGCTTTCTTT. It codes for CASRTTGGTEAFF.

This chain uses TRBV30 with TRBJ1-2, with TRBD1 as a possible D gene (5 bases). Trimming took 5 bases from V and 1 from J, leaving 8 bases between them. The CDR3 is 12 residues long. Germline CDR1 reads GTSNPN; CDR2 reads SVGIG (reference sequence). This CDR3 reads CAWLTVNYGYTF. As DNA, the CDR3 is TGTGCCTGGCTGACAGTTAACTATGGCTACACCTTC.

This sequence joins TRBV9 and TRBJ1-2; 8 nucleotides line up with TRBD1. The germline V gene encodes CDR1 SGDLS and CDR2 YYNGEE. CDR3 length: 16 amino acids. V was clipped by 0 bases and J by 7 bases; unmatched bases: 11. CDR3 in amino acids: CASSVDPRTGRAGYTF. CDR3 nucleotide sequence: TGTGCCAGCAGCGTAGACCCTCGGACAGGGAGAGCTGGCTACACCTTC. Complete variable domain (other parts from reference TRBV9 and TRBJ1-2): DSGVTQTPKHLITATGQRVTLRCSPRSGDLSVYWYQQSLDQGLQFLIQYYNGEERAKGNILERFSAQQFPDLHSELNLSSLELGDSALYFCASSVDPRTGRAGYTFGSGTRLTVV.